This T cell receptor (beta chain) was recovered during a study of blood T cell repertoires in COVID-19. Across the whole study: The study drew acute and convalescent COVID-19 samples from the United States, Italy and Spain. The analysed material was cDNA or gDNA that came from T cells, B-cell-depleted T cells, or PBMCs.

Trimming left V 7 bases short and J 7 bases short, with 16 bases between. CDR1 is ENHRY and CDR2 is SYGVKD in the germline V gene. The CDR3 loop spans 13 amino acids. Study processing details: By means of reference gene primer amplification, nucleated cell counts were estimated. Using immunoSEQ multiplex PCR, the repertoire was profiled, and TCRdb retains in-frame clones only, with some absent. From that table come the V and J calls and clone size; the DNA was used to work out D and trimming. This repertoire shows about 260,000 clones, approximately 89% found once; its top ten account for about 2.5%.

This chain links TRBV10-3 with TRBJ1-2; a possible D gene is TRBD1 (5 bases). The receptor was isolated from a woman aged 50 to 60 with acute or convalescent COVID-19. What was sequenced was peripheral blood. CDR3 loop: CAIIPGYGAGYTF. The CDR3 DNA sequence: TGTGCCATCATTCCAGGGTATGGGGCTGGCTACACCTTC.